The 25 T cell receptor beta chains below come from one sample, sequenced in a study of post-analysis software for immune sequencing data. The study's findings and limits: The five TRBV segments detected at higher frequency in patients than in controls included TRBV5-6, TRBV5-1 and TRBV20-1.

Carried by the TCR beta cDNA libraries were unique molecular identifiers. One entry per CDR3 protein results from TCRdb running MiXCR on the PCR reads. Here the sample spans roughly 570,000 distinct CDR3 sequences, less than 40% being singletons. These receptors are not linked to any known antigen. Sequenced sample: blood. The receptors were gathered from a girl under 18 with multiple sclerosis.

This clonotype appeared a single time. The V gene is TRBV7-8, the J gene TRBJ1-4, with TRBD1 matching over 10 bases. This CDR3 is 15 amino acids long. Per the germline V gene, CDR1 is SGHVS and CDR2 is FQNEAQ. The trim removed 5 bases at V and 8 bases at J, leaving 8 bases unmatched. CDR3 coding DNA: TGTGCCAGCAGCGCGCCCGGGACAGGGGCCGAAAAACTGTTTTTT. Protein sequence: CASSAPGTGAEKLFF.

This clonotype was seen only a few times. The chain employs TRBV10-3 and TRBJ2-3; TRBD2 matches at 15 bases. J lost 4 bases, V lost 5 bases, and 10 bases had no gene match. CDR3 length: 18 residues. CDR1 and CDR2 (germline): ENHRY, SYGVKD. As DNA, the CDR3 is TGTGCCATCAGTCCCGGACTAGCGGGGGGGCGCACCTCAGATACGCAGTATTTT. Amino acid sequence: CAISPGLAGGRTSDTQYF.

J is TRBJ2-3 and V is TRBV18, with D possibly called TRBD1 or TRBD2 (6 bases each). The V gene lost 8 bases and the J gene lost 4 bases, with 16 bases spanning the gap. CDR1 is KGHSH and CDR2 is LQKENI in the germline V gene. The CDR3 spans 14 residues. This CDR3 is CASLQRGASDTQYF. CDR3 DNA: TGTGCCAGCCTCCAGAGGGGGGCTTCAGATACGCAGTATTTT.

The J gene is TRBJ2-5, the V gene TRBV6-1, with TRBD2 matching over 7 bases. From germline, CDR1 is MNHNS and CDR2 SASEGT. With 2 bases clipped from V and 5 bases from J, the junction kept 14 bases outside the gene matches. CDR3 size: 17 residues. CDR3 nucleotides: TGTGCCAGCAGTGAACAGGCACGACTAGCTGGGGGGGAGACCCAGTACTTC. Translated, it gives CASSEQARLAGGETQYF.

The J gene is TRBJ2-5, the V gene TRBV12-3 or TRBV12-4; TRBD2 agrees at 14 bases. This CDR3 has 17 residues. V lost 6 bases and J lost 5; bases outside the gene matches: 11. Written as DNA, the CDR3 is TGTGCCAGCAGCCCAGGACTAGCGGGGGGCACGCGGGAGACCCAGTACTTC. Translated, it gives CASSPGLAGGTRETQYF.

At least ten counts were recorded for this clonotype. The chain uses TRBV7-2 and TRBJ2-3; 10 nucleotides align to TRBD2. J was trimmed by 1 base and V by 4 bases; bases with no gene match: 2. The CDR3 length is 15 residues. Germline V lookup: CDR1 SGHTA, CDR2 FQGNSA. This CDR3 is CASSSSGGRTDTQYF. The CDR3 DNA reads TGTGCCAGCAGCTCTAGCGGGGGCCGCACAGATACGCAGTATTTT.

This clonotype has a handful of counts. V is TRBV10-3 and J is TRBJ1-4, with a possible D match to TRBD1 (5 bases). Trimming took 2 bases from V and 7 from J, leaving 14 bases between them. This CDR3 region has 15 residues. Looked up from germline, CDR1 is ENHRY and CDR2 is SYGVKD. The CDR3 reads CAISERQSGIEKLFF. In DNA form, the CDR3 reads TGTGCCATCAGTGAGAGACAGTCCGGAATTGAAAAACTGTTTTTT.

This chain uses TRBV5-1 with TRBJ2-4; 7 bases agree with TRBD1. The J call may not be correct, given that the DNA end is closer to TRBJ2-7. Germline V gives CDR1 SGHRS, CDR2 YFSETQ. The CDR3 is 14 amino acids. The CDR3 nucleotides read TGCGCCAGCACGAAGACAGGGCAAACCTACGAGCAGTACTTC. Protein product: CASTKTGQTYEQYF.

The chain is built from TRBV3-1 and TRBJ1-1; possibly TRBD1 for D (5 bases). CDR1 is LGHDT, CDR2 YNNKEL, per germline (reference sequence). With 4 bases removed from V and 11 bases from J, the gap between germline ends came to 17 bases. This CDR3 has 13 amino acids. The CDR3 DNA reads as TGTGCCAGCAGCCCTCAAGGGGTCCCATCGGCTTTCTTT. Its protein is CASSPQGVPSAFF.

The chain is built from TRBV4-1 and TRBJ1-1; D call uncertain. The CDR3 totals 15 residues. Germline V gene sequence: CDR1 MGHRA, CDR2 YSYEKL. V was cut by 0 bases and J by 0 bases, with 8 bases left in between. The CDR3 spells CASSQDTVMNTEAFF. CDR3 nucleotide sequence: TGCGCCAGCAGCCAAGATACGGTCATGAACACTGAAGCTTTCTTT.

This chain joins TRBV29-1 and TRBJ2-5; D may be TRBD2 (6 bases). The CDR3 contains 14 residues. The V end lost 3 bases, the J end lost 7 bases, and 18 bases lay between the germline ends. CDR1 and CDR2 (germline): SQVTM, ANQGSEA. Here the CDR3 DNA reads TGCAGCGTTGATAGCGGCGGGCAGGGAGGGACCCAGTACTTC. Encoded protein: CSVDSGGQGGTQYF.

V is TRBV12-3 or TRBV12-4 and J is TRBJ2-3; D gene ambiguous. CDR3 length: 14 amino acids. Trimming took 4 bases from V and 4 from J, leaving 12 bases between them. In DNA form, the CDR3 reads TGTGCCAGCAGTTGCAGGCCGCTCGCAGATACGCAGTATTTT. This codes for CASSCRPLADTQYF.

V gene TRBV29-1 combines with J gene TRBJ2-7, with TRBD1 matching 9 bases. The CDR3 length is 13 residues. CDR1 is SQVTM, CDR2 ANQGSEA, per germline. Trimming at V came to 2 bases and at J to 3 bases, leaving 2 bases not matched to a gene. The CDR3 DNA sequence: TGCAGCGTTGAACGGGACAGGGACTACGAGCAGTACTTC. Translated, it gives CSVERDRDYEQYF.

Only a few counts were recorded for this clonotype. The chain couples TRBV9 to TRBJ1-6; D is ambiguous. V was shortened by 0 bases and J by 7 bases, with 5 bases between the two germline ends. Germline values: CDR1 SGDLS, CDR2 YYNGEE. CDR3 length: 13 residues. CDR3 DNA sequence: TGTGCCAGCAGCGTAGATGGGAATTCACCCCTCCACTTT. It encodes CASSVDGNSPLHF.

V usage is TRBV29-1 and J usage is TRBJ1-1, with unresolved D. This CDR3 has 12 residues. CDR1 is SQVTM and CDR2 is ANQGSEA in the germline V gene. Deletions cut 6 bases from V and 3 bases from J, with 11 bases between. CDR3 loop: CSVRRTDTEAFF. CDR3 coding DNA: TGCAGCGTGAGGCGGACGGACACTGAAGCTTTCTTT.

This rearrangement joins TRBV11-2 to TRBJ2-4; D is possibly TRBD1 or TRBD2 (6 bases each). Judging by the DNA end, TRBJ2-5 fits better; the J call may be wrong. This CDR3 contains 12 residues. CDR1 and CDR2 from the germline V gene are SGHAT and FQNNGV. CDR3 loop: CASRLGGETQYF. CDR3 coding DNA: TGTGCCAGCAGACTAGGGGGGGAGACCCAGTACTTC.

The chain joins TRBV28 to TRBJ1-6, with D hard to call. Germline V gene sequence: CDR1 MDHEN, CDR2 SYDVKM. The germline V and J ends were trimmed by 6 bases and 4 bases, with 16 bases remaining between them. This CDR3 comprises 16 residues. CDR3 nucleotides: TGTGCCAGCAGCAAGACCCGGCTCCTTTATAATTCACCCCTCCACTTT. It translates to CASSKTRLLYNSPLHF.

The gene calls are TRBV3-1 and TRBJ1-2; 7 bases agree with TRBD1. The CDR3 has 13 amino acids. CDR1 and CDR2 from the germline V gene are LGHDT and YNNKEL (reference sequence). V was clipped by 2 bases and J by 4 bases; unmatched bases: 1. CDR3 in amino acids: CASSQRGPYGYTF. The CDR3 DNA sequence: TGTGCCAGCAGCCAAAGGGGGCCCTATGGCTACACCTTC.

The V and J genes are TRBV7-3 and TRBJ2-3, with 7 bases fitting TRBD1. This CDR3 is built from 17 residues. Trimming at V came to 2 bases and at J to 7 bases, leaving 15 bases not matched to a gene. In germline, CDR1 is SGHTA, CDR2 FQGTGA. DNA for the CDR3: TGTGCCAGCAGCTTAGCCGCCGGGACAGCGTCGGTGAATACGCAGTATTTT. Its protein product is CASSLAAGTASVNTQYF.

This clonotype showed up just a few times. This chain joins TRBV10-3 and TRBJ2-7; TRBD1 matches 7 bases. V lost 1 base to trimming and J lost 3 bases; unmatched junction nucleotides: 3. In germline, CDR1 is ENHRY, CDR2 SYGVKD. CDR3 length equals 14 residues. The DNA for the CDR3 is TGTGCCATCAGTGAGTTGAACAGGGGCTACGAGCAGTACTTC. Translation gives CAISELNRGYEQYF.

The chain employs TRBV29-1 and TRBJ2-3; D call uncertain. CDR3 size: 15 residues. CDR1 is SQVTM and CDR2 is ANQGSEA in the germline V gene. Trimming took 2 bases from V and 0 from J, leaving 12 bases between them. CDR3 sequence: CSVELGKTSTDTQYF. The CDR3 DNA is TGCAGCGTTGAATTGGGAAAAACTAGCACAGATACGCAGTATTTT.

This chain links TRBV11-2 with TRBJ2-5, with 8 bases lining up with TRBD2. The ends lost 7 bases at V and 5 bases at J; junction bases unmatched: 9. The germline CDR1 and CDR2 sequences are SGHAT and FQNNGV. The CDR3 length is 14 residues. CDR3 sequence (DNA): TGTGCCAGCACCCCGGGACTAGGAGGGGAGACCCAGTACTTC. Translating gives CASTPGLGGETQYF.

The sample holds a few counts of this clonotype. This chain joins TRBV13 and TRBJ2-1; TRBD1 matches at 7 bases. V was pared by 4 bases and J by 2 bases, with 5 bases of the junction left unmatched. Looked up from germline, CDR1 is PRHDT and CDR2 is FYEKMQ (reference sequence). The CDR3 consists of 15 residues. CDR3 region: CASSSDRAPYNEQFF. As DNA, the CDR3 is TGTGCCAGCAGCTCAGACAGGGCCCCCTACAATGAGCAGTTCTTC.

V is TRBV29-1 and J is TRBJ1-2; D remains ambiguous. This CDR3 has 13 residues. Germline assignment: CDR1 SQVTM and CDR2 ANQGSEA. In DNA form, the CDR3 reads TGCTCCACGGGCAGCAGCGCTAACTATGGCTACACCTTC. Its protein is CSTGSSANYGYTF. Filled out from reference TRBV29-1 and TRBJ1-2, the complete variable domain reads SAVISQKPSRDICQRGTSLTIQCQVDSQVTMMFWYRQQPGQSLTLIATANQGSEATYESGFVIDKFPISRPNLTFSTLTVSNMSPEDSSIYLCSTGSSANYGYTFGSGTRLTVV.

J is TRBJ2-5 and V is TRBV5-1; D gene unclear. The end of the DNA fits TRBJ2-7 better, so the J call may be wrong. In germline, CDR1 is SGHRS, CDR2 YFSETQ. This CDR3 is 12 amino acids long. The CDR3 spells CASSLGYDEQYF. For the CDR3, the DNA is TGCGCCAGCAGCTTGGGGTATGACGAGCAGTACTTC.